This T cell receptor beta chain was sequenced during a study of spatial heterogeneity in lung cancer. About the research overall: Detection consistently yielded more beta chains than alpha chains. In the raw reads, each unique TCR and UMI combination was present more than ten times on average.

On each TCR cDNA molecule, a unique molecular identifier was present. TCRdb redid the calling of the 5' RACE reads with MiXCR, one entry per CDR3 protein. The sample lists around 26,000 distinct CDR3 sequences, about 7.2% occurring once. Time point meaning: sample taken at primary tumor resection. The study sequenced unsorted whole RNA from tumor, nontumor lung or frozen PBMC. Germline loops: CDR1 ENHRY, CDR2 SYGVKD. The CDR3 loop spans 16 amino acids. Trimming shortened V by 0 bases and J by 8 bases, and 16 bases separated the two germline ends. This specimen was PBMCs, taken at surgery. This clonotype was obtained from a male donor with early-stage non-small cell lung cancer. This chain uses TRBV10-3 with TRBJ1-4, with D possibly being TRBD1 (5 bases). Here the CDR3 DNA reads TGTGCCATCAGTGAGTCGGAGTCCGGGGCGAGGGAAAAACTGTTTTTT. Translation gives CAISESESGAREKLFF.